This TCR beta chain was captured in a study of blood T cell repertoires in COVID-19. As for the study in general: Material from acute and convalescent COVID-19 was sourced from the United States, Italy and Spain.

The CDR3 runs to 16 residues. The germline CDR1 and CDR2 sequences are KGHSH and LQKENI. Unmatched junction bases numbered 12, after V lost 6 bases and J lost 3 bases. Per the study methods: From reference gene primer amplification, estimates of nucleated cell counts were derived. Sequencing was performed with immunoSEQ multiplex PCR; in TCRdb, only in-frame clones are kept and a portion is missing. That table gives V, J and clone size, and the DNA gave D and trimming. This table has 30,000 to 40,000 clones, around 84% appearing once. The clonotype was recovered from a human donor with acute or convalescent COVID-19. The donor label of this sample is uncertain. Sequencing was done on a sample of peripheral blood. V is TRBV18 and J is TRBJ1-2; 8 bases line up with TRBD1. CDR3 nucleotides: TGTGCCAGCTCGAAGGGACAGGCTATGTTGGACTATGGCTACACCTTC. This codes for CASSKGQAMLDYGYTF.